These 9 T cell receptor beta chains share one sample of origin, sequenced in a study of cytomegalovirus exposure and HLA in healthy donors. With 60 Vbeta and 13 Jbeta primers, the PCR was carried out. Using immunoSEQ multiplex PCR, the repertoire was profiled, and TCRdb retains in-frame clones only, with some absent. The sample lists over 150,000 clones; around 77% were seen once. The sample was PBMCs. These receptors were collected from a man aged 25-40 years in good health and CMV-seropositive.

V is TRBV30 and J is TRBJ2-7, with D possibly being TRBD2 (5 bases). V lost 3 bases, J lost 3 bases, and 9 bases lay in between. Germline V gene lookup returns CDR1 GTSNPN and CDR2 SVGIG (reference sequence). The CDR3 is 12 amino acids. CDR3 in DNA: TGTGCCTGGAGGTCGGGGAACTACGAGCAGTACTTC. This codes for CAWRSGNYEQYF.

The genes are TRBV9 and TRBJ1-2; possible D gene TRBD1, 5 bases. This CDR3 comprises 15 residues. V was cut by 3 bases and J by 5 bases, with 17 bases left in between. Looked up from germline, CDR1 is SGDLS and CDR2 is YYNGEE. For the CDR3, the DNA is TGTGCCAGCAGCGCTGGGGACGGGAGTTTTTATGGCTACACCTTC. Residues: CASSAGDGSFYGYTF.

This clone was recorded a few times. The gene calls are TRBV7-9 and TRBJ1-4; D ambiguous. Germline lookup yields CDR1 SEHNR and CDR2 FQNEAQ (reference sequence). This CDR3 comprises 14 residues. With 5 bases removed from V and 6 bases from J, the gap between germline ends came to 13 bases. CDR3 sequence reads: CASSPPSADEKLFF. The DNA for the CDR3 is TGTGCCAGCAGCCCCCCGAGCGCGGATGAAAAACTGTTTTTT.

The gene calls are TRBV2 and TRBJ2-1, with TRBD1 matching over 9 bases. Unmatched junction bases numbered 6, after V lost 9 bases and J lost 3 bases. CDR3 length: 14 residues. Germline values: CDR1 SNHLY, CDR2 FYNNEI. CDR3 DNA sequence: TGTGCCAGTAGACAGGGGGGGGTCTACAATGAGCAGTTCTTC. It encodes CASRQGGVYNEQFF.

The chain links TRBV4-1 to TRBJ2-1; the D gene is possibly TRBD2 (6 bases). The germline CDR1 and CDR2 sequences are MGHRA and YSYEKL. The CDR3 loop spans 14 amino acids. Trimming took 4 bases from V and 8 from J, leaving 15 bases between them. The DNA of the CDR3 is TGCGCCAGCAGCCTCTGGGGAGGTCAGTATGAGCAGTTCTTC. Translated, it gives CASSLWGGQYEQFF.

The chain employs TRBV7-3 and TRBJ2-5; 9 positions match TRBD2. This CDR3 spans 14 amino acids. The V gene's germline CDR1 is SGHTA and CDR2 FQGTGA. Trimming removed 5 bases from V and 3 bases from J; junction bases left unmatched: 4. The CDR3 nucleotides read TGTGCCAGCAGCCCGCGGACTAGCGAAGAGACCCAGTACTTC. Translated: CASSPRTSEETQYF.

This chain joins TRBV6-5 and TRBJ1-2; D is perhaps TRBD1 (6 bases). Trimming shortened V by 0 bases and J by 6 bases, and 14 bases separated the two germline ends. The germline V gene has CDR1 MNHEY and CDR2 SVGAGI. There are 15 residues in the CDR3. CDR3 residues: CASSYSGQPIDGYTF. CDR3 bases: TGTGCCAGCAGTTACTCAGGACAGCCAATAGATGGCTACACCTTC.

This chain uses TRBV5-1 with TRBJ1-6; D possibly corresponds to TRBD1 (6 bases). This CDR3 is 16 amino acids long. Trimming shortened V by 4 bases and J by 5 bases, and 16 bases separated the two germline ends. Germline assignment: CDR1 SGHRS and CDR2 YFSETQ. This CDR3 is CASSPDRGGDNSPLHF. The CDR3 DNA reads TGCGCCAGCAGCCCGGACAGAGGAGGCGATAATTCACCCCTCCACTTT.

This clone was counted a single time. The CDR3 DNA is TGCGCCAGCCGCGCTAGCGGGGTCCCCTCCTACGAGCAGTACTTC. This codes for CASRASGVPSYEQYF. The chain employs TRBV5-1 and TRBJ2-7, with TRBD2 matching 9 bases. The CDR3 totals 15 residues. After removal of 7 bases from V and 0 bases from J, the junction contained 8 bases not matched to a gene. Per the germline V gene, CDR1 is SGHRS and CDR2 is YFSETQ.